Listed below are T cell receptor beta chains from one sample, sequenced in a study of blood T cell repertoires in COVID-19. Libraries were prepared by immunoSEQ multiplex PCR; TCRdb keeps only in-frame clonotypes and omits some of them. The sample includes just over 250,000 clones, about 86% seen only once; the top ten take approximately 4%. Sequencing was performed on PBMCs or T cells enriched from blood (not recorded which). The receptor set was obtained from a man aged 25-45 years with acute COVID-19. The CDR3 runs from the conserved cysteine through the conserved F or W. D genes are given only for firm matches. Clone size is stated in some rows and not others, as once, few, many or a class when expanded.

>few|15|NA|TRBV7-2|TRBJ1-2
TGTGCCAGCAGCTTAGGGGGCAGGGGCGGCTATGGCTACACCTTC
CASSLGGRGGYGYTF
>NA|16|TRBD2|TRBV28|TRBJ2-5
TGTGCCAGCACCCAAGGGGCTAGCGGGTTCCAAGAGACCCAGTACTTC
CASTQGASGFQETQYF
>NA|15|NA|TRBV9|TRBJ2-1
TGTGCCAGCAGCGTCGGTAATCTCGGTCGCAATGAGCAGTTCTTC
CASSVGNLGRNEQFF
>NA|15|TRBD2|TRBV14|TRBJ2-1
TGTGCCAGCAGCTTAGGACTAGCGGACTACAATGAGCAGTTCTTC
CASSLGLADYNEQFF
>NA|13|TRBD1|TRBV11-3|TRBJ1-2
TGTGCCAGCAGCCAGGACAGGGCCTCGGGCTACACCTTC
CASSQDRASGYTF
>NA|13|NA|TRBV6-6|TRBJ1-1
TGTGCCAGCAGTTACTCGAGCCAGGCTGCTGCTTTCTTT
CASSYSSQAAAFF
>NA|15|TRBD1|TRBV3-1/TRBV3-2|TRBJ2-4
TGTGCCAGCAGCCAAACAGGGGGGAACAAAAACATTCAGTACTTC
CASSQTGGNKNIQYF
>NA|15|TRBD2|TRBV4-3|TRBJ2-5
TGCGCCAGCAGCCAAGAAGGACTAGCGCGAGAGACCCAGTACTTC
CASSQEGLARETQYF
>few|15|TRBD1|TRBV29-1|TRBJ1-6
TGCAGCGTTGCCTCCGGGACAGGGGATAATTCACCCCTCCACTTT
CSVASGTGDNSPLHF
>NA|15|TRBD1|TRBV27|TRBJ1-2
TGTGCCAGCAGTTCCTCAGGGACAGGGGGAGCTGGCTACACCTTC
CASSSSGTGGAGYTF
>NA|14|TRBD1|TRBV5-4|TRBJ1-1
TGTGCCAGCAGCTGGGACAGGGGTTTTTCTGAAGCTTTCTTT
CASSWDRGFSEAFF
>NA|17|TRBD1|TRBV27|TRBJ2-2
TGTGCCAGCAGTTTATACTCCGGGACAGCTAACACCGGGGAGCTGTTTTTT
CASSLYSGTANTGELFF
>NA|14|TRBD2|TRBV10-1|TRBJ2-1
TGCGCCAGCAGTGAGTCGGGACTAGGGAATGAGCAGTTCTTC
CASSESGLGNEQFF
>NA|14|NA|TRBV27|TRBJ1-6
TGTGCCAGCAGTTTATTAGGTATCGGGTCACCCCTCCACTTT
CASSLLGIGSPLHF
>NA|9|NA|TRBV20-1|TRBJ1-2
TGCAGTCCAGGGGATGGCTACACCTTC
CSPGDGYTF
>NA|18|TRBD2|TRBV5-1|TRBJ2-5
TGCGCCAGCAGCTTTGGGGAGGGACTCCGAACCCGCCAAGAGACCCAGTACTTC
CASSFGEGLRTRQETQYF
>NA|13|NA|TRBV6-5|TRBJ2-1
TGTGCCAGCACCAGACAGCATAACAATGAGCAGTTCTTC
CASTRQHNNEQFF
>NA|15|NA|TRBV3-1/TRBV3-2|TRBJ1-6
TGTGCCAGCAGCCGACAGGAGCCGAATAATTCACCCCTCCACTTT
CASSRQEPNNSPLHF
>NA|12|NA|TRBV15|TRBJ1-1
TGTGCCACCAGCGAGGTCCGAGGAAGTGCTTTCTTT
CATSEVRGSAFF
>NA|15|TRBD1|TRBV6-5|TRBJ1-1
TGTGCCAGCAGTTACCAGGGACAGGGGAACACTGAAGCTTTCTTT
CASSYQGQGNTEAFF
>NA|13|TRBD1|TRBV30|TRBJ2-2
TGTGCCTGGTCGACAGGGGACACCGGGGAGCTGTTTTTT
CAWSTGDTGELFF
>NA|14|TRBD2|TRBV5-4|TRBJ2-3
TGTGCCAGCAGCGAGACTAGCGGGACAGATACGCAGTATTTT
CASSETSGTDTQYF
>once|15|TRBD2|TRBV6-4|TRBJ2-3
TGTGCCAGCAGATCGAGCGGGATTCTCACAGATACGCAGTATTTT
CASRSSGILTDTQYF
>NA|17|TRBD2|TRBV11-3|TRBJ2-1
TGTGCCAGCAGCTCGGGACTAGCGGGAGGGTCCTACAATGAGCAGTTCTTC
CASSSGLAGGSYNEQFF
>NA|15|TRBD1|TRBV5-4|TRBJ1-6
TGTGCCAGCAGCTTGGGACAGGGCCTTAATTCACCCCTCCACTTT
CASSLGQGLNSPLHF
>NA|11|NA|TRBV20-1|TRBJ2-3
TGCAGTGCTAACGTAGCAGATACGCAGTATTTT
CSANVADTQYF
>NA|17|TRBD2|TRBV6-2/TRBV6-3|TRBJ2-1
TGTGCCAGCAGCCAAACCGGGACTAGCGGGAGGTACAATGAGCAGTTCTTC
CASSQTGTSGRYNEQFF
>NA|16|NA|TRBV27|TRBJ1-6
TGTGCCAGCAGTAGAACCGGGTCCCTTTTTAATTCACCCCTCCACTTT
CASSRTGSLFNSPLHF
>NA|15|TRBD1|TRBV24-1|TRBJ1-2
TGTGCCACCAGTGATACAGGGGGCACGAAGGATGGCTACACCTTC
CATSDTGGTKDGYTF
>NA|16|NA|TRBV9|TRBJ1-3
TGTGCCAGCAGCGTAAACTGGAGGGACTCTGGAAACACCATATATTTT
CASSVNWRDSGNTIYF
>NA|14|NA|TRBV11-3|TRBJ1-4
TGTGCCAGCAGCCCTTCCCGGGAGGCTGAAAAACTGTTTTTT
CASSPSREAEKLFF
>NA|12|NA|TRBV28|TRBJ2-3
TGTGCCAGCAGTTATAATACAGATACGCAGTATTTT
CASSYNTDTQYF
>NA|15|TRBD1|TRBV4-2|TRBJ1-6
TGTGCCAGCAGCCCCCGGACAGGGGATAATTCACCCCTCCACTTT
CASSPRTGDNSPLHF
>NA|12|NA|TRBV28|TRBJ1-2
TGTGCCAGCAGTTTAATCCCCGATGGCTACACCTTC
CASSLIPDGYTF
>NA|16|TRBD2|TRBV30|TRBJ2-3
TGTGCCTGGAGTCCAAGACTAGCGGGAGTGTCAGATACGCAGTATTTT
CAWSPRLAGVSDTQYF
>NA|16|NA|TRBV15|TRBJ2-5
TGTGCCACCAGCAGCCGTATAACATGGCTCCAAGAGACCCAGTACTTC
CATSSRITWLQETQYF
>NA|16|NA|TRBV28|TRBJ2-3
TGTGCCAGCAGGGCTGGATTTCAGGGTCGCGCAGATACGCAGTATTTT
CASRAGFQGRADTQYF
>NA|14|NA|TRBV18|TRBJ1-4
TGTGCCAGCTCACCCCAATCAACTAATGAAAAACTGTTTTTT
CASSPQSTNEKLFF
>NA|12|TRBD1|TRBV5-5|TRBJ1-2
TGTGCCAGCAGTTGGGACAGGGGAGGCTACACCTTC
CASSWDRGGYTF
>NA|11|TRBD1|TRBV5-4|TRBJ1-2
TGTGCCAGCAGGAAGGGGACAGCCGCCCTTTTC
CASRKGTAALF
>NA|14|TRBD2|TRBV28|TRBJ2-2
TGTGCCAGCACCCATTCCGGGACTAGCGGATCCCCCTTTTTT
CASTHSGTSGSPFF
>NA|17|TRBD1|TRBV5-1|TRBJ2-2
TGCGCCAGCAGCATGGACGCGGGACAGGGTAACACCGGGGAGCTGTTTTTT
CASSMDAGQGNTGELFF
>NA|14|TRBD1|TRBV7-7|TRBJ1-4
TGTGCCAGCAGCAAGGACAGGGGCTCACTAAAACTGTTTTTT
CASSKDRGSLKLFF
>NA|14|NA|TRBV5-5|TRBJ2-2
TGTGCCAGCAGCCGGACACGAGCAGGCGGGGAGCTGTTTTTT
CASSRTRAGGELFF
>NA|12|TRBD1|TRBV7-2|TRBJ1-1
TGTGCCAGCAGCCGCGACAGGGGTGAAGCTTTCTTT
CASSRDRGEAFF
>NA|17|NA|TRBV24-1|TRBJ2-2
TGTGCCACCAGTGATATTACCGGGACAACGAACACCGGGGAGCTGTTTTTT
CATSDITGTTNTGELFF
>NA|16|NA|TRBV5-4|TRBJ1-3
TGTGCCAGCAGAATCGCCGGGGGAAGCTCTGGAAACACCATATATTTT
CASRIAGGSSGNTIYF
>NA|15|NA|TRBV3-1/TRBV3-2|TRBJ1-2
TGTGCCAGCCGCTATTTGGCAAGCAGCGTCTATGGCTACACCTTC
CASRYLASSVYGYTF
>NA|16|TRBD1|TRBV11-2|TRBJ2-5
TGTGCCAGCAGCTTAGGGGGACAGGGGACCCAAGAGACCCAGTACTTC
CASSLGGQGTQETQYF
>once|15|TRBD2|TRBV19|TRBJ2-1
TGTGCCAGTAGTGGACTAGCGGGAGGGCCAGGTGAGCAGTTCTTC
CASSGLAGGPGEQFF
>once|14|NA|TRBV3-1/TRBV3-2|TRBJ1-2
TGTGCCAGCACCTTAGGAGGGGGGGATGATGGCTACACCTTC
CASTLGGGDDGYTF
>NA|14|TRBD1|TRBV15|TRBJ1-4
TGTGCCACCAGCACCAGGACAGGAAAAGAAAAACTGTTTTTT
CATSTRTGKEKLFF
>NA|17|NA|TRBV5-1|TRBJ2-4
TGTGCCAGCAGCTTAAGTCCCTCTCCGGGAGCCAAAAACATTCAGTACTTC
CASSLSPSPGAKNIQYF
>NA|13|NA|TRBV5-1|TRBJ2-5
TGCGCCAGCAGCACTGACAGCCAAGAGACCCAGTACTTC
CASSTDSQETQYF
>NA|14|NA|TRBV29-1|TRBJ2-1
TGCAGCGCCGGTCCCGGGACAAGTAACAATGAGCAGTTCTTC
CSAGPGTSNNEQFF
>NA|15|TRBD1|TRBV27|TRBJ1-2
TGTGCCAGCAGTTCCAGGGGGGCAACGAACTATGGCTACACCTTC
CASSSRGATNYGYTF
>once|13|TRBD1|TRBV12-3/TRBV12-4|TRBJ2-6
TGTGCCGACAGGGCCCCTGGGGCCAACGTCCTGACTTTC
CADRAPGANVLTF
>NA|15|TRBD1|TRBV5-5|TRBJ1-2
TGTGCCAGCAGCTTGGCCGGACAGGCTAACTATGGCTACACCTTC
CASSLAGQANYGYTF
>NA|15|NA|TRBV6-5|TRBJ1-3
TGTGCCAGCAGCACCTCAGGGGCAGGGGGAAACACCATATATTTT
CASSTSGAGGNTIYF
>NA|13|TRBD1|TRBV18|TRBJ1-2
TGTGCCAGCTCCCCGGGACAGAGCTATGGCTACACCTTC
CASSPGQSYGYTF